This T cell receptor (beta chain) was recorded in a study of T cells after posttransplantation cyclophosphamide. Assay used: immunoSEQ multiplex PCR; TCRdb lists only in-frame clones, some missing. The sample has under 30,000 clones, none seen only once; the top ten hold approximately 2.6%. The CDR3 has 16 amino acids. Germline assignment: CDR1 MNHEY and CDR2 SMNVEV (reference sequence). V lost 0 bases and J lost 4; bases outside the gene matches: 7. The clonotype originates from a woman aged 60-70 years in good health, CMV-negative, and a related stem cell transplant donor. The sequencing input was PBMCs. The chain employs TRBV27 and TRBJ2-3; 7 positions agree with TRBD1. The CDR3 region has the DNA TGTGCCAGCAGTTTATCTGGGTGGCAGGGGGCAGATACGCAGTATTTT. Translated: CASSLSGWQGADTQYF.